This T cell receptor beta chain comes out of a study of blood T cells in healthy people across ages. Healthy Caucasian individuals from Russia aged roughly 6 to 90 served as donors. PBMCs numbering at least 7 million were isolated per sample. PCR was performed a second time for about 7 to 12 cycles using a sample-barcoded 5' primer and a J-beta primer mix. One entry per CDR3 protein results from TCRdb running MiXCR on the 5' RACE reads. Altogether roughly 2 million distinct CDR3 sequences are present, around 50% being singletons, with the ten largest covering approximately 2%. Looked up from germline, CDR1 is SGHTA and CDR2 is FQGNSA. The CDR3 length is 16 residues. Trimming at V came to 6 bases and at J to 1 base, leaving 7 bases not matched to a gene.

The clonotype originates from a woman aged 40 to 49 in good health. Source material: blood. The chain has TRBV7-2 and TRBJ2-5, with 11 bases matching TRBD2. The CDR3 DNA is TGTGCCAGCAGTTCGACTAGCGGGGCCGTCCAAGAGACCCAGTACTTC. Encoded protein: CASSSTSGAVQETQYF.